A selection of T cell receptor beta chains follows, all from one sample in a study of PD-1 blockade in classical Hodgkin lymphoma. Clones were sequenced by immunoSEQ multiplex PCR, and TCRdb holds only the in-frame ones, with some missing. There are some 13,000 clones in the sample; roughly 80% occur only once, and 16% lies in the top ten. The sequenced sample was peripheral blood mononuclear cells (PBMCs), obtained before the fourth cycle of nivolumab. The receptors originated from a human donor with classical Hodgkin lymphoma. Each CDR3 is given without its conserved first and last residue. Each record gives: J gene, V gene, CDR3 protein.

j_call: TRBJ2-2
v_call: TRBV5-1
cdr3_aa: ASSSLGGQGAGELF

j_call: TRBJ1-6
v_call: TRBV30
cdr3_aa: ARIDRGRSSPLH

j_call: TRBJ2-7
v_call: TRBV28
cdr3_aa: ASSFFRDFLVYEQY

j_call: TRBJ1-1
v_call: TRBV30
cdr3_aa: AWSWGHSMNTEAF

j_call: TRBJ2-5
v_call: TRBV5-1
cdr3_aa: ASSLTGPGETQY

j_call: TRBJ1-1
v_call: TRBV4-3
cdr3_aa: ASSQAARGRTEAF

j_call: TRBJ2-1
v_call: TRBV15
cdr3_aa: ATSRGTSGKNEQF

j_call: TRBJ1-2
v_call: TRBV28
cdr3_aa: ASSSGQGYGYT

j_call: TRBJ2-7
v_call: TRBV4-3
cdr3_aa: ASSPTGGSPHEQY

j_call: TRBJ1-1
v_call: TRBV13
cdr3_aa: ASSLQAGTEAF

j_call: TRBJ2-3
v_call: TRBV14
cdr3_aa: ASSFRTSGGRDTQY

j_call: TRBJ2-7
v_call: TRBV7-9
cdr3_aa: ASSPPFRYGYEQY

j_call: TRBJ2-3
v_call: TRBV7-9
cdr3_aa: ASSLGPGGVGGTDTQY

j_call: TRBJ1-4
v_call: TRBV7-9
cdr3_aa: ASSPTGTGVEKLF

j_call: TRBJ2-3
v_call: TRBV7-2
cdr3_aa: ASLWKRGGTDTQY

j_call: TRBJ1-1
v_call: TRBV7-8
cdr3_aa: ASSPSGGTEAF

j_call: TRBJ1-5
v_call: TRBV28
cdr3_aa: ASSDVAQGSNQPQH

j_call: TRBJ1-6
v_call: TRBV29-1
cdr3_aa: SVEDGATLH

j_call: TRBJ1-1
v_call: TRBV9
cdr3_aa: ASSPGGLSTEAF

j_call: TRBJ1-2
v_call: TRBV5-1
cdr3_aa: ASSGGPTNHYGYT

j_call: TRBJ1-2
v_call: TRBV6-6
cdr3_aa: ASRAGSAHYGYT

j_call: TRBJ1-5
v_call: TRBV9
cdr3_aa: ASSVEGHSNQPQH

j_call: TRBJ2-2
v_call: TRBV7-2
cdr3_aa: ASTLVPSGVGELF

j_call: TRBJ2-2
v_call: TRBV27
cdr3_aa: ASSLVHTGELF

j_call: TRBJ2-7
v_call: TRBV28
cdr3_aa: ASRSLRDGPYEQY

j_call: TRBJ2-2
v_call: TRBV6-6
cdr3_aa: ASALGQGPAGELF

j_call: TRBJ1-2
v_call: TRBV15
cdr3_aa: ATSRTLEGGSYT

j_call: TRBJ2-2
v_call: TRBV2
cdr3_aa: ASSERRLGNTGELF

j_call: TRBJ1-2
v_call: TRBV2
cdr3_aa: ASIPRGGRDDYGYT

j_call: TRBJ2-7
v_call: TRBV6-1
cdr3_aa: ASSEGPVEERY